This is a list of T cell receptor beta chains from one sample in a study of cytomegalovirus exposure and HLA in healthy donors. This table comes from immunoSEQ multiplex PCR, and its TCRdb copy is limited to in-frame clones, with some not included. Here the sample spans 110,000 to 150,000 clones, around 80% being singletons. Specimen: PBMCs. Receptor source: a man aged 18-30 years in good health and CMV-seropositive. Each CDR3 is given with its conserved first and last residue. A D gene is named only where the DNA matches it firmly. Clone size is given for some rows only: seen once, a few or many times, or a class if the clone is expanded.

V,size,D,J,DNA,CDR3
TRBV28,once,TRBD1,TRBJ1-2,TGTGCCAGCAGCACAGGCGGGACAGGGGGCGACGGCTACACCTTC,CASSTGGTGGDGYTF
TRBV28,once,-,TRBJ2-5,TGTGCCACCTGGGCCTACCAAGAGACCCAGTACTTC,CATWAYQETQYF
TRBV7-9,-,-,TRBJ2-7,TGTGCCAGCAGCTTAGAAGAGGAGCAGTACTTC,CASSLEEEQYF
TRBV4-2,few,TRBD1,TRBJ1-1,TGTGCCAGCAGCCAAGCCGGGACAGGGGTAGAGGACACTGAAGCTTTCTTT,CASSQAGTGVEDTEAFF
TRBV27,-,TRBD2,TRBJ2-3,TGTGCCAGCAGTTTAAAGGGTAGCGGGAGCTGGAGCACAGATACGCAGTATTTT,CASSLKGSGSWSTDTQYF
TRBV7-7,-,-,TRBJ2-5,TGTGCTAGCAGCTTAGACGGGAATCAAGAGACCCAGTACTTC,CASSLDGNQETQYF
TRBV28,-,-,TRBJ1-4,TGTGCCAGCAGTTTGCCAGGGGCATCTAATGAAAAACTGTTTTTT,CASSLPGASNEKLFF
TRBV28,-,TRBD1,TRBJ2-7,TGTGCCAGCAGCGGACAGGGGGCTTTGTCCTACGAGCAGTACTTC,CASSGQGALSYEQYF
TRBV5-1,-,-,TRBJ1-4,TGCGCCAGCAGCACCTACACGGGTGAAAAACTGTTTTTT,CASSTYTGEKLFF
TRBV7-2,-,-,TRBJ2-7,TGTGCCAGCAGCCCGACCGGGGACGAGCAGTACTTC,CASSPTGDEQYF
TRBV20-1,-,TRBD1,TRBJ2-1,TGCAGTGCTAGGGCCGGGACAGGGCAGTTCTTC,CSARAGTGQFF
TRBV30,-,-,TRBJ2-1,TGTGCCTGGACCCAACGGGGATTCTCCTACAATGAGCAGTTCTTC,CAWTQRGFSYNEQFF
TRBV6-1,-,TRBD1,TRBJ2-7,TGTGCCAGTTGGGGGGACAGGGTAGGCTTC,CASWGDRVGF
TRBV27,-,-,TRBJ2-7,TGTGCCAGCAGTTTAGTGGCAAGCTACGAGCAGTACTTC,CASSLVASYEQYF
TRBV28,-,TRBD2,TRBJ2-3,TGTGCCACCCACTTAGCGGGTGACACAGATACGCAGTATTTT,CATHLAGDTDTQYF
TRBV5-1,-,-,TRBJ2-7,TGCGCCAGCAGCAATATAGCGAAAAGCTCCTACGAGCAGTACTTC,CASSNIAKSSYEQYF
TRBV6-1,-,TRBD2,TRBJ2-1,TGTGCCAGCAGTGAAGGGCGGGCTCGTGCGGGAGCGAATGAGCAGTTCTTC,CASSEGRARAGANEQFF
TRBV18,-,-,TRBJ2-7,TGTGCCAGCCTAAACGGACAACAACCCTACGAGCAGTACTTC,CASLNGQQPYEQYF
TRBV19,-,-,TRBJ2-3,TGTGCCAGTAGTATTCGGGCGGGCGGCACAGATACGCAGTATTTT,CASSIRAGGTDTQYF
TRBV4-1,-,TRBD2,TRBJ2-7,TGCGCCAGCAGCCAGCTAGCGGGAGTCTTTTACGAGCAGTACTTC,CASSQLAGVFYEQYF
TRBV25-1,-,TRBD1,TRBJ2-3,TGTGCCAGCAGTGAATGGCAGGGGGCCACCACAGATACGCAGTATTTT,CASSEWQGATTDTQYF
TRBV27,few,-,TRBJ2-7,TGTGCCAGCAGTTTAAGACAGGCAGACTACTACGAGCAGTACTTC,CASSLRQADYYEQYF